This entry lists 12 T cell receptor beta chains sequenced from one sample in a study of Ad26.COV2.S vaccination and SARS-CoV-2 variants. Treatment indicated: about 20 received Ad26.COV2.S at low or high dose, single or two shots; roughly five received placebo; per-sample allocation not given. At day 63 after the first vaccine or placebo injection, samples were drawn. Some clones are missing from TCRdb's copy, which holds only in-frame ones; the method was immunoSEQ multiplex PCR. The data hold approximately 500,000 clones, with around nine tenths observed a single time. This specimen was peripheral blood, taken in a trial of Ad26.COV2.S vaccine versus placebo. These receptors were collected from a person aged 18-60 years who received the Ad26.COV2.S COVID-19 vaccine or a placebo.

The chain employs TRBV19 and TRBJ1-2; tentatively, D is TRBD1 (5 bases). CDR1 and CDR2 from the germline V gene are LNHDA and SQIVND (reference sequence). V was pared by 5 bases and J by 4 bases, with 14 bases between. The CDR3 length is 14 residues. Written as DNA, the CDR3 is TGTGCCAGTAGTTTCGCAGCCCAGGGCTATGGCTACACCTTC. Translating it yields CASSFAAQGYGYTF.

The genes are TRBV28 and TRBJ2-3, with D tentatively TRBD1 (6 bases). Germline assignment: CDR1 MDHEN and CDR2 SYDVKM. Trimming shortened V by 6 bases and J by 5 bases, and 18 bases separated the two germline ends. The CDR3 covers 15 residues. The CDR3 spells CASRTGNRVGDTQYF. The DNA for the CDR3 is TGTGCCAGCAGAACGGGGAACAGGGTTGGAGATACGCAGTATTTT.

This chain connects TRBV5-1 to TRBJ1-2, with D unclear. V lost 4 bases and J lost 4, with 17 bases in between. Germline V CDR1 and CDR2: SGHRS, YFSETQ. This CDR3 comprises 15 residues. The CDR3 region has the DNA TGCGCCAGCAGCCTCGGACCTTCCGCGACCTATGGCTACACCTTC. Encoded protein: CASSLGPSATYGYTF.

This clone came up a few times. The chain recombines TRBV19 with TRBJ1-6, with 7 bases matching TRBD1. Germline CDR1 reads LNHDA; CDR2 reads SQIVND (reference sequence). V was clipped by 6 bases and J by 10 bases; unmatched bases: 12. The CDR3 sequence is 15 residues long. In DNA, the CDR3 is TGTGCCAGTAGAGGCAGCCAGGGGGTAGGGTCACCCCTCCACTTT. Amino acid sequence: CASRGSQGVGSPLHF.

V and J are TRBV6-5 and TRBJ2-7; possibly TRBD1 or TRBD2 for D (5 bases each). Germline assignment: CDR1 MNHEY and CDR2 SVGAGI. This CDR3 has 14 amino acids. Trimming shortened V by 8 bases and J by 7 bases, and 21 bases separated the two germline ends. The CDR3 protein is CASGGRTRDGEQYF. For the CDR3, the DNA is TGTGCCAGCGGGGGAAGGACCCGCGATGGGGAGCAGTACTTC.

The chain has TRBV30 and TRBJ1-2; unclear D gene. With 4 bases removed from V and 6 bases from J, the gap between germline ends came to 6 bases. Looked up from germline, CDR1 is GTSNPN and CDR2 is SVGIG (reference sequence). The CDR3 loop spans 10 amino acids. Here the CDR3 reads CAWKGNGYTF. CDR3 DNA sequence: TGTGCCTGGAAAGGGAATGGCTACACCTTC.

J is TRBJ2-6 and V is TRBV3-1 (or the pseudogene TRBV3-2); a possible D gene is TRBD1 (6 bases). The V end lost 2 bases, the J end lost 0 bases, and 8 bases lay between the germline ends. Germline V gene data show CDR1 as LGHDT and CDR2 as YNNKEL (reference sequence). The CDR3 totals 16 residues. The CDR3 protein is CASSQRGGSGANVLTF. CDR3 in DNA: TGTGCCAGCAGCCAAAGAGGGGGCTCTGGGGCCAACGTCCTGACTTTC.

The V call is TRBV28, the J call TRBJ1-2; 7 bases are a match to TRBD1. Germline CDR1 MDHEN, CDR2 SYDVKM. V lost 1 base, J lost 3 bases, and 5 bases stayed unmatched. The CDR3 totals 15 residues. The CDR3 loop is CASSLLSGTDYGYTF. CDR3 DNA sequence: TGTGCCAGCAGTTTATTGTCGGGGACAGACTATGGCTACACCTTC.

In nucleotides, the CDR3 is TGTGCCAGCAGCCTAAGCGGGGGATATCCAGATACGCAGTATTTT. Its translation is CASSLSGGYPDTQYF. This sequence joins TRBV7-2 and TRBJ2-3, with 8 bases that match TRBD2. V trimming: 5 bases; J trimming: 4 bases; junction bases outside the gene matches: 8. CDR1 SGHTA and CDR2 FQGNSA come from the germline V gene. CDR3 size: 15 residues. Using reference TRBV7-2 and TRBJ2-3 for the parts outside the CDR3, the full variable domain is GAGVSQSPSNKVTEKGKDVELRCDPISGHTALYWYRQSLGQGLEFLIYFQGNSAPDKSGLPSDRFSAERTGGSVSTLTIQRTQQEDSAVYLCASSLSGGYPDTQYFGPGTRLTVL.

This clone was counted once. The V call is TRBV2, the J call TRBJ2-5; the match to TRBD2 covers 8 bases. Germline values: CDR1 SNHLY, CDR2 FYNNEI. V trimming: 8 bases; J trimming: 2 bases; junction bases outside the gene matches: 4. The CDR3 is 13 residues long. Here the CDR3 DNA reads TGTGCCAGCGCATCTAGCGGGCAAGAGACCCAGTACTTC. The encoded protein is CASASSGQETQYF.

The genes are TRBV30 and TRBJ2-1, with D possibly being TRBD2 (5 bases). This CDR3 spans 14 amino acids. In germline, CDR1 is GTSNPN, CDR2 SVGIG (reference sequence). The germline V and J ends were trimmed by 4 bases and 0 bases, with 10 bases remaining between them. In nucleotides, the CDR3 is TGTGCCTGGAAGCGGACTGGCTCCTACAATGAGCAGTTCTTC. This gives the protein CAWKRTGSYNEQFF.

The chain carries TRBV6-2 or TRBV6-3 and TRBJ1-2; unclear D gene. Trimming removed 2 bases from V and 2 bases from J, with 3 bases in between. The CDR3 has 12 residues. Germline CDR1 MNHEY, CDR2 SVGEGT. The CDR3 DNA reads TGTGCCAGCAGTTACGACAACTATGGCTACACCTTC. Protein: CASSYDNYGYTF.